The clone carrying this T cell receptor (beta chain) showed up just a few times. Its antigen is as yet unknown. These data come from a study of T-cell memory formation after mild COVID-19. Study-level results: Largely, contracting CD4+ clones fell within CM and EM, and contracting CD8+ clones within EMRA. CD4/CD8 balance characterized clones contracting day 15 to 85, and CD4+ skew characterized later expanders.

Amplification by 5'RACE using constant-segment primers produced TCR alpha and TCR beta cDNA libraries that carried sample barcodes and UMIs. TCRdb fed the 5' RACE reads into MiXCR, producing one record per CDR3 protein. This table has fewer than 550,000 distinct CDR3 sequences, roughly 20% appearing once. V was pared by 9 bases and J by 6 bases, with 18 bases between. The CDR3 is made up of 13 amino acids. Germline loops: CDR1 LNHDA, CDR2 SQIVND (reference sequence). V gene TRBV19 combines with J gene TRBJ2-7, with TRBD2 as a possible D gene (6 bases). This receptor was identified in an adult woman who had mild COVID-19 (a few samples of this study predate the infection). Cell type and time point are not known. Sequenced material: PBMCs or a T cell subset sorted from them (not recorded which). The CDR3 loop reads CASAVGVGGEQYF. The CDR3 DNA sequence: TGTGCCAGCGCGGTCGGCGTGGGGGGCGAGCAGTACTTC.